The clone carrying this T cell receptor (beta chain) was seen just once. The source of the sample is a study of blood T cell repertoires in COVID-19. Study-wide context: COVID-19 samples from acute and convalescent phases originated in the United States, Italy and Spain.

J lost 6 bases, V lost 3 bases, and 9 bases had no gene match. The germline CDR1 and CDR2 sequences are KGHSH and LQKENI. The CDR3 covers 15 residues. TCRdb keeps only in-frame clones here, not all; method: immunoSEQ multiplex PCR. The table lists 430,000 or so clones, 70% to 90% of them singletons, with around 1.5% in the top ten. J is TRBJ2-7 and V is TRBV18, with TRBD1 matching 9 bases. Specimen: PBMCs or T cells enriched from blood (not recorded which). The receptor comes from a young woman who had been exposed to COVID-19. The CDR3 DNA sequence: TGTGCCAGCTCACCGGATACCGGGACAGGGACCGAGCAGTACTTC. The encoded protein is CASSPDTGTGTEQYF.